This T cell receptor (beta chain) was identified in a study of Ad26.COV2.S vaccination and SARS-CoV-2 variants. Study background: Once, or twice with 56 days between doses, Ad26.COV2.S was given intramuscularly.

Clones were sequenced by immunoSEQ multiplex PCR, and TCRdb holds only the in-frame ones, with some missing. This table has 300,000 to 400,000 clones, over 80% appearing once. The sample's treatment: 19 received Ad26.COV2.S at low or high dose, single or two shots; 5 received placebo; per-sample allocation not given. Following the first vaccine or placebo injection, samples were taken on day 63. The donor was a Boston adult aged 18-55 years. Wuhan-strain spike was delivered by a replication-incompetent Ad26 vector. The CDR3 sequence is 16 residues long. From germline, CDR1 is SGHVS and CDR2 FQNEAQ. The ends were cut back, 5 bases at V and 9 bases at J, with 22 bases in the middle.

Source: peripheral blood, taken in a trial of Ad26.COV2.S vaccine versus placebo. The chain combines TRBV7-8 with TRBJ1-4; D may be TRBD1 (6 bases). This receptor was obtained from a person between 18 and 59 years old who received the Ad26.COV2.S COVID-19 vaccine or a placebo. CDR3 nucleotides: TGTGCCAGCAGCCTCCCTCCCCCGCGCAGGGGTCAAAAACTGTTTTTT. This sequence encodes CASSLPPPRRGQKLFF.